A selection of T cell receptor beta chains follows, all from one sample in a study of cytomegalovirus exposure and HLA in healthy donors. Here immunoSEQ multiplex PCR was the method, and the copy in TCRdb shows in-frame clones only, minus some. The table includes roughly 89,000 clones, roughly four fifths detected once. The sequencing input was PBMCs. The origin of the receptors is a woman between 25 and 40 years old in good health and CMV-seronegative. CDR3s include the opening cysteine and the closing phenylalanine or tryptophan. The D gene is left open where the match is weak. A clone size is listed for some rows: how often the clone was seen (once, few, many), or a class if it is expanded.

D gene: -; J gene: TRBJ2-3; V gene: TRBV15; clone size: -; CDR3 protein: CATSSSIKHQLGTDTQYF; CDR3 DNA: TGTGCCACCAGCAGCAGCATTAAGCATCAGCTCGGGACAGATACGCAGTATTTT
D gene: TRBD1; J gene: TRBJ1-5; V gene: TRBV15; clone size: -; CDR3 protein: CATSKLQGNQPQHF; CDR3 DNA: TGTGCCACCAGCAAATTACAGGGGAATCAGCCCCAGCATTTT
D gene: -; J gene: TRBJ1-4; V gene: TRBV28; clone size: -; CDR3 protein: CASSLGSPNEKLFF; CDR3 DNA: TGTGCCAGCAGTTTGGGCTCCCCTAATGAAAAACTGTTTTTT
D gene: -; J gene: TRBJ1-1; V gene: TRBV10-3; clone size: -; CDR3 protein: CAISGPIRTSGSGNTEAFF; CDR3 DNA: TGTGCCATCAGCGGCCCTATTCGGACTAGCGGGAGTGGGAACACTGAAGCTTTCTTT
D gene: -; J gene: TRBJ1-5; V gene: TRBV19; clone size: -; CDR3 protein: CASSPGIPNQPQHF; CDR3 DNA: TGTGCCAGTAGCCCCGGGATCCCCAATCAGCCCCAGCATTTT
D gene: TRBD1; J gene: TRBJ1-4; V gene: TRBV9; clone size: once; CDR3 protein: CASSPRTGGDEKLFF; CDR3 DNA: TGTGCCAGCAGCCCTAGAACAGGGGGCGATGAAAAACTGTTTTTT
D gene: TRBD1; J gene: TRBJ2-2; V gene: TRBV9; clone size: -; CDR3 protein: CASSVRDRGAGELFF; CDR3 DNA: TGTGCCAGCAGCGTTAGGGACAGGGGAGCCGGGGAGCTGTTTTTT
D gene: -; J gene: TRBJ2-1; V gene: TRBV6-1; clone size: -; CDR3 protein: CASSVQDSYNEQFF; CDR3 DNA: TGTGCCAGCAGTGTCCAGGACAGCTACAATGAGCAGTTCTTC
D gene: -; J gene: TRBJ1-2; V gene: TRBV20-1; clone size: -; CDR3 protein: CSGARGSGYTF; CDR3 DNA: TGCAGTGGGGCCAGGGGATCGGGGTACACCTTC
D gene: TRBD1; J gene: TRBJ1-2; V gene: TRBV4-1; clone size: once; CDR3 protein: CASSQLGTGGSKTF; CDR3 DNA: TGCGCCAGCAGCCAACTTGGGACAGGGGGCAGTAAAACCTTC
D gene: -; J gene: TRBJ2-3; V gene: TRBV7-2; clone size: -; CDR3 protein: CASSPADPDTQYF; CDR3 DNA: TGTGCCAGCAGCCCCGCGGATCCAGATACGCAGTATTTT
D gene: TRBD2; J gene: TRBJ2-1; V gene: TRBV28; clone size: -; CDR3 protein: CASSLLAPSLSGTSGYNEQFF; CDR3 DNA: TGTGCCAGCAGTTTGTTGGCCCCGTCCCTATCCGGGACTAGCGGATACAATGAGCAGTTCTTC
D gene: -; J gene: TRBJ1-2; V gene: TRBV7-9; clone size: -; CDR3 protein: CSSSLGSRSPYGYTF; CDR3 DNA: TGTTCCAGCAGCTTAGGGTCGAGGAGTCCCTATGGCTACACCTTC
D gene: -; J gene: TRBJ1-3; V gene: TRBV9; clone size: -; CDR3 protein: CASSTGSLRNTIYF; CDR3 DNA: TGTGCCAGCAGCACGGGGTCTCTCCGAAACACCATATATTTT
D gene: TRBD2; J gene: TRBJ2-7; V gene: TRBV4-1; clone size: few; CDR3 protein: CALWTSGREIVREQYF; CDR3 DNA: TGCGCCTTATGGACTAGCGGGAGAGAAATCGTGCGCGAGCAGTACTTC
D gene: TRBD2; J gene: TRBJ2-3; V gene: TRBV7-2; clone size: -; CDR3 protein: CASSLAGGSTDTQYF; CDR3 DNA: TGTGCCAGCAGCCTAGCGGGAGGTAGCACAGATACGCAGTATTTT
D gene: -; J gene: TRBJ2-7; V gene: TRBV30; clone size: -; CDR3 protein: CAWSGSRVEQYF; CDR3 DNA: TGTGCCTGGAGCGGGAGTAGAGTCGAGCAGTACTTC
D gene: -; J gene: TRBJ2-5; V gene: TRBV6-6; clone size: -; CDR3 protein: CASSPWAGEQETQYF; CDR3 DNA: TGTGCCAGCAGTCCCTGGGCAGGGGAACAAGAGACCCAGTACTTC
D gene: TRBD2; J gene: TRBJ2-1; V gene: TRBV28; clone size: -; CDR3 protein: CASSTGTSAREQFF; CDR3 DNA: TGTGCCAGCAGCACCGGGACTAGCGCTAGGGAGCAGTTCTTC
D gene: TRBD1; J gene: TRBJ2-2; V gene: TRBV27; clone size: -; CDR3 protein: CASSWDRAKRTGELFF; CDR3 DNA: TGTGCCAGCAGTTGGGACAGGGCTAAGAGAACCGGGGAGCTGTTTTTT
D gene: -; J gene: TRBJ2-7; V gene: TRBV11-2; clone size: -; CDR3 protein: CASSLGLEQYF; CDR3 DNA: TGTGCCAGCAGCTTAGGGCTCGAGCAGTACTTC
D gene: -; J gene: TRBJ2-3; V gene: TRBV11-2; clone size: -; CDR3 protein: CASSLEYSSTDTQYF; CDR3 DNA: TGTGCCAGCAGCTTAGAATACTCTAGCACAGATACGCAGTATTTT
D gene: -; J gene: TRBJ2-2; V gene: TRBV5-5; clone size: -; CDR3 protein: CASSYGQGGTGELFF; CDR3 DNA: TGTGCCAGCAGCTATGGACAGGGAGGGACCGGGGAGCTGTTTTTT
D gene: TRBD2; J gene: TRBJ2-3; V gene: TRBV7-8; clone size: -; CDR3 protein: CASSLGGTDTQYF; CDR3 DNA: TGTGCCAGCAGCTTGGGGGGGACAGATACGCAGTATTTT
D gene: -; J gene: TRBJ1-1; V gene: TRBV7-8; clone size: -; CDR3 protein: CASSLVRRPRNTEAFF; CDR3 DNA: TGTGCCAGCAGCTTAGTTAGGCGGCCTCGGAACACTGAAGCTTTCTTT
D gene: TRBD2; J gene: TRBJ2-5; V gene: TRBV18; clone size: -; CDR3 protein: CASSPALTSGNQETQYF; CDR3 DNA: TGTGCCAGCTCACCCGCTCTGACTAGCGGGAACCAAGAGACCCAGTACTTC
D gene: TRBD2; J gene: TRBJ2-1; V gene: TRBV28; clone size: -; CDR3 protein: CASSLGLDAYNEQFF; CDR3 DNA: TGTGCCAGCAGTTTAGGACTAGATGCCTACAATGAGCAGTTCTTC
D gene: TRBD2; J gene: TRBJ2-1; V gene: TRBV5-1; clone size: once; CDR3 protein: CASSSWTLAADNEQFF; CDR3 DNA: TGCGCCAGCAGCTCCTGGACCCTAGCGGCAGACAATGAGCAGTTCTTC
D gene: -; J gene: TRBJ1-1; V gene: TRBV7-6; clone size: -; CDR3 protein: CASSLARANTEAFF; CDR3 DNA: TGTGCCAGCAGCTTAGCCAGGGCGAACACTGAAGCTTTCTTT
D gene: -; J gene: TRBJ2-7; V gene: TRBV27; clone size: -; CDR3 protein: CASSWGGHEQYF; CDR3 DNA: TGTGCCAGCAGTTGGGGGGGCCACGAGCAGTACTTC
D gene: -; J gene: TRBJ2-3; V gene: TRBV21-1; clone size: -; CDR3 protein: CASSPRGCQGDTQYF; CDR3 DNA: TGTGCCAGCAGCCCCCGGGGTTGTCAGGGGGATACGCAGTATTTT
D gene: TRBD1; J gene: TRBJ2-5; V gene: TRBV5-6; clone size: -; CDR3 protein: CASSLGQVQETQYF; CDR3 DNA: TGTGCCAGCAGCCTGGGACAGGTCCAAGAGACCCAGTACTTC
D gene: TRBD2; J gene: TRBJ2-1; V gene: TRBV2; clone size: -; CDR3 protein: CASSAYGSGGAEQFF; CDR3 DNA: TGTGCCAGCAGCGCCTACGGGAGCGGGGGGGCCGAGCAGTTCTTC
D gene: TRBD2; J gene: TRBJ2-3; V gene: TRBV5-1; clone size: -; CDR3 protein: CASSFGLADTDTQYF; CDR3 DNA: TGCGCCAGCAGCTTTGGCCTAGCGGACACAGATACGCAGTATTTT
D gene: -; J gene: TRBJ2-3; V gene: TRBV6-4; clone size: -; CDR3 protein: CASSLRGTDTQYF; CDR3 DNA: TGTGCCAGCAGTTTACGGGGGACAGATACGCAGTATTTT
D gene: -; J gene: TRBJ1-2; V gene: TRBV4-3; clone size: -; CDR3 protein: CASSQDGAGAPTNYGYTF; CDR3 DNA: TGCGCCAGCAGCCAAGATGGGGCAGGGGCTCCAACTAACTATGGCTACACCTTC
D gene: TRBD2; J gene: TRBJ2-1; V gene: TRBV19; clone size: -; CDR3 protein: CASDPSRGAGVPSNEQFF; CDR3 DNA: TGTGCCAGTGACCCTTCGAGGGGAGCGGGGGTTCCCTCCAATGAGCAGTTCTTC
D gene: -; J gene: TRBJ2-1; V gene: TRBV6-5; clone size: -; CDR3 protein: CASSRDPLGPGDFF; CDR3 DNA: TGTGCCAGCAGTCGCGACCCGCTGGGACCGGGGGACTTCTTC
D gene: -; J gene: TRBJ1-3; V gene: TRBV5-1; clone size: -; CDR3 protein: CASSLPGTGNTIYF; CDR3 DNA: TGCGCCAGCAGCTTGCCAGGGACTGGAAACACCATATATTTT
D gene: -; J gene: TRBJ2-4; V gene: TRBV6-6; clone size: -; CDR3 protein: CASSLGAYENIQYF; CDR3 DNA: TGTGCCAGCAGTTTGGGAGCTTACGAAAACATTCAGTACTTC
D gene: TRBD1; J gene: TRBJ2-1; V gene: TRBV7-9; clone size: -; CDR3 protein: CASSLVLGTGRDEQFF; CDR3 DNA: TGTGCCAGCAGCTTAGTTCTCGGGACAGGGAGGGATGAGCAGTTCTTC
D gene: TRBD1; J gene: TRBJ1-1; V gene: TRBV30; clone size: few; CDR3 protein: CAWSETGVGNTEAFF; CDR3 DNA: TGTGCCTGGAGTGAAACAGGGGTGGGGAACACTGAAGCTTTCTTT
D gene: -; J gene: TRBJ2-7; V gene: TRBV28; clone size: -; CDR3 protein: CASSLRQPGYEQYF; CDR3 DNA: TGTGCCAGCAGTTTAAGGCAGCCAGGATACGAGCAGTACTTC
D gene: TRBD1; J gene: TRBJ1-1; V gene: TRBV6-6; clone size: once; CDR3 protein: CASSDNRGFNTEAFF; CDR3 DNA: TGTGCCAGCAGTGACAACAGGGGGTTCAACACTGAAGCTTTCTTT
D gene: TRBD1; J gene: TRBJ2-7; V gene: TRBV7-8; clone size: -; CDR3 protein: CASSLVVRDRGGEQYF; CDR3 DNA: TGTGCCAGCAGCTTAGTAGTGAGAGACAGGGGGGGCGAGCAGTACTTC